The T cell receptor beta chain under discussion was sequenced for a study of blood T cell repertoires in COVID-19. Background on the study: The United States, Italy and Spain provided the acute and convalescent COVID-19 samples.

In the authors' methods: Reference gene primer amplification in the assay estimated nucleated cell counts. The protocol was immunoSEQ multiplex PCR, while the TCRdb copy is restricted to in-frame clones and leaves out a portion. The D gene and trimming were derived from the DNA, and the V and J assignments and clone size from that table. This table holds more than 65,000 clones, around 85% found once. The sequence came from a man of 80 years or more with acute or convalescent COVID-19. What was sequenced was peripheral blood.

The CDR3 nucleotides read TGCGCCAGCAGCCGGGTAGCGGGACTAGCGGGAGGGCCTAGCAAAAACATTCAGTACTTC. As protein: CASSRVAGLAGGPSKNIQYF. The chain links TRBV4-3 to TRBJ2-4, with TRBD2 identical over 16 bases. Germline V gene sequence: CDR1 LGHNA, CDR2 YSLEER. J gave up 3 bases and V 4 bases, and 12 bases lay outside the gene matches. The CDR3 consists of 20 residues.